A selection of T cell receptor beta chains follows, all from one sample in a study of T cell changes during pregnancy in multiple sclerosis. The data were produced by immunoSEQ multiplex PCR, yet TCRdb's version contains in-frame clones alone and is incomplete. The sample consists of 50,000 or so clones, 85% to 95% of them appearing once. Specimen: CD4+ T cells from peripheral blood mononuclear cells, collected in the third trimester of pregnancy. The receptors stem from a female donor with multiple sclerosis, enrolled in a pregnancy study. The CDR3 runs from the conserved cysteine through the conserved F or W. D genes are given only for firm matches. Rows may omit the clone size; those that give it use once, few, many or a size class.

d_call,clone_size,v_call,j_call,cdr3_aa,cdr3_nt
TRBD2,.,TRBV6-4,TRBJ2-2,CASSAVLAGVGFDTGELFF,TGTGCCAGCAGTGCAGTACTAGCGGGAGTCGGTTTTGACACCGGGGAGCTGTTTTTT
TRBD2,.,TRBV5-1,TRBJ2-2,CASSWGLAETGELFF,TGCGCCAGCAGCTGGGGACTAGCGGAGACCGGGGAGCTGTTTTTT
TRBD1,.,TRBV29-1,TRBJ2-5,CSVDRARQGMETQYF,TGCAGCGTTGACCGGGCCCGACAGGGTATGGAGACCCAGTACTTC
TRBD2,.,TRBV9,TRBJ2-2,CASSVLTSGRGELFF,TGTGCCAGCAGCGTATTGACTAGCGGGAGGGGGGAGCTGTTTTTT
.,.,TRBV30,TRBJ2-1,CAWDQNNEQFF,TGTGCCTGGGATCAGAACAATGAGCAGTTCTTC
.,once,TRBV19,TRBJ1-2,CATSYGQTNYGYTF,TGTGCCACCTCGTACGGACAGACTAACTATGGCTACACCTTC
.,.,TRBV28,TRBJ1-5,CASSLSGSNQPQHF,TGTGCCAGCAGTTTATCAGGTAGCAATCAGCCCCAGCATTTT
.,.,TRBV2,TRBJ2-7,CASSAGQGTFYEQYF,TGTGCCAGCAGTGCGGGGCAGGGGACATTCTACGAGCAGTACTTC
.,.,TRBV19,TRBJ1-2,CASSIRGANYGYTF,TGTGCCAGTAGTATCCGGGGGGCTAACTATGGCTACACCTTC
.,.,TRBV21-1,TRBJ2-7,CASSAWDGRFYEQYF,TGTGCCAGCAGCGCCTGGGACGGGAGATTCTACGAGCAGTACTTC